The text below deals with one TCR beta chain. The CDR3 totals 13 residues. Germline V gene sequence: CDR1 MNHEY, CDR2 SVGAGI. V dropped 6 bases and J dropped 6; count of bases not matched to a gene: 1. The assay was immunoSEQ multiplex PCR, and TCRdb's table has in-frame clones only and misses some. There are about 200,000 clones in the sample; 75% to 90% occur only once, and 25% to 35% lies in the top ten. The sample belongs to a study of blood T cell repertoires in COVID-19. Sequenced: peripheral blood. The origin of this receptor is a man aged 40-50 years with acute or convalescent COVID-19. V gene TRBV6-5 combines with J gene TRBJ1-5; 11 bases match TRBD1. The CDR3 sequence: CASRGQGVQPQHF. The CDR3, as DNA: TGTGCCAGCAGGGGACAGGGGGTTCAGCCCCAGCATTTT.